The next 28 T cell receptor beta chains were all read from a single sample in a study of blood T cell repertoires in COVID-19. TCRdb keeps only in-frame clones here, not all; method: immunoSEQ multiplex PCR. The repertoire holds about 250,000 clones, with around 85% as singletons. The sequencing input was peripheral blood. Every receptor here comes from a middle-aged man with COVID-19, enrolled during active disease.

The chain uses TRBV9 and TRBJ2-1; TRBD2 matches at 9 bases. Germline V gene data show CDR1 as SGDLS and CDR2 as YYNGEE. The V and J ends lost 3 bases and 13 bases, in that order; junction bases with no gene match: 17. The CDR3 loop spans 16 amino acids. The chain's CDR3 is CASSETVSSGGTEQFF. In DNA form, the CDR3 reads TGTGCCAGCAGCGAGACGGTCTCCAGCGGGGGGACCGAACAGTTCTTC. Complete variable domain (other parts from reference TRBV9 and TRBJ2-1): DSGVTQTPKHLITATGQRVTLRCSPRSGDLSVYWYQQSLDQGLQFLIQYYNGEERAKGNILERFSAQQFPDLHSELNLSSLELGDSALYFCASSETVSSGGTEQFFGPGTRLTVL.

Points on this clone: Since no conserved phenylalanine or tryptophan closes the CDR3, a read error is the likely cause. No DNA is shown, since the ends of the CDR3 on it are uncertain; the CDR3 is the one TCRdb lists. This chain connects TRBV3-1 (or the pseudogene TRBV3-2) to TRBJ1-2. The CDR3 is 10 residues long, ends included. Germline V lookup: CDR1 LGHDT, CDR2 YNNKEL (reference sequence). The CDR3 loop is CASSQVALSL.

This clone occurred a few times. The chain is built from TRBV4-3 and TRBJ2-1; no clear D gene. This CDR3 has 13 residues. V lost 1 base, J lost 6 bases, and 7 bases lay in between. Germline values: CDR1 LGHNA, CDR2 YSLEER. In DNA, the CDR3 is TGCGCCAGCAGCCAAGCGGTCCGCAATGAGCAGTTCTTC. This codes for CASSQAVRNEQFF.

V usage is TRBV6-2 or TRBV6-3 and J usage is TRBJ2-1, with TRBD1 as a possible D gene (5 bases). The ends were cut back, 5 bases at V and 0 bases at J, with 14 bases in the middle. The germline V gene encodes CDR1 MNHEY and CDR2 SVGEGT. This CDR3 region has 16 residues. CDR3 coding DNA: TGTGCCAGCAGTCCCGACAGTTTTTACTCCTACAATGAGCAGTTCTTC. Its protein product is CASSPDSFYSYNEQFF.

J is TRBJ2-2 and V is TRBV3-1 (or the pseudogene TRBV3-2); TRBD2 agrees at 12 bases. The CDR3 contains 18 residues. With V trimmed by 5 bases and J by 4 bases, 11 bases remained unmatched. Germline V gives CDR1 LGHDT, CDR2 YNNKEL (reference sequence). The CDR3 sequence: CASSTLAGGSQGTGELFF. The CDR3 bases are TGTGCCAGCAGCACACTAGCGGGGGGATCCCAGGGCACCGGGGAGCTGTTTTTT.

V and J are TRBV19 and TRBJ2-3, with D tentatively TRBD1 (6 bases). Trimming pared 9 bases from V and 6 bases from J, leaving 19 bases between. This CDR3 is 14 amino acids long. Per the germline V gene, CDR1 is LNHDA and CDR2 is SQIVND (reference sequence). The CDR3 DNA follows: TGTGCCAGCCAATCCCGGGGAACAGGGGATACGCAGTATTTT. This codes for CASQSRGTGDTQYF.

This clone was found once. The rearrangement uses TRBV6-5 and TRBJ2-3; a weak D match, TRBD2 (6 bases). Trimming removed 5 bases from V and 4 bases from J, with 7 bases in between. CDR1 and CDR2 (germline): MNHEY, SVGAGI. CDR3 length equals 12 residues. The CDR3 region has the DNA TGTGCCAGCAGTAGACTAGCAGATACGCAGTATTTT. As protein: CASSRLADTQYF.

Only one count was recorded for this clone. The rearrangement uses TRBV27 and TRBJ2-5; 9 nucleotides align to TRBD2. The CDR3 is 14 residues long. Germline CDR1 is MNHEY and CDR2 is SMNVEV (reference sequence). The ends lost 2 bases at V and 4 bases at J; junction bases unmatched: 2. CDR3 amino acids: CASSLERGAETQYF. CDR3 in DNA: TGTGCCAGCAGTTTAGAGCGGGGGGCAGAGACCCAGTACTTC.

The DNA for the CDR3 is TGTGCCAGCAGACCTACGGACATCTACAATGAGCAGTTCTTC. It translates to CASRPTDIYNEQFF. The chain employs TRBV9 and TRBJ2-1, with a weak D call TRBD1 (5 bases). Looked up from germline, CDR1 is SGDLS and CDR2 is YYNGEE. The CDR3 runs 14 residues. V lost 5 bases and J 3 bases, leaving 12 bases between the germline ends.

This clone was recorded only once. J is TRBJ1-2 and V is TRBV24-1; 8 positions agree with TRBD1. With 3 bases clipped from V and 1 base from J, the junction kept 3 bases outside the gene matches. Germline V CDR1 and CDR2: KGHDR, SFDVKD. This CDR3 is 15 amino acids long. DNA of the CDR3: TGTGCCACCAGTGATCCCGGACAGGGTAACTATGGCTACACCTTC. Encoded protein: CATSDPGQGNYGYTF.

V and J are TRBV7-9 and TRBJ2-7; 15 bases align to TRBD2. Germline CDR1 reads SEHNR; CDR2 reads FQNEAQ (reference sequence). V gave up 4 bases and J gave up 3 bases; unmatched junction bases: 7. There are 17 residues in the CDR3. The CDR3: CASSSRGTSGGLYEQYF. Written as DNA, the CDR3 is TGTGCCAGCAGCTCCCGCGGGACTAGCGGGGGGCTCTACGAGCAGTACTTC.

Only a few counts were recorded for this clone. The chain employs TRBV2 and TRBJ1-6, with 11 nucleotides matching TRBD1. Germline CDR1 reads SNHLY; CDR2 reads FYNNEI. The CDR3 length is 16 residues. Trimming at V came to 7 bases and at J to 13 bases, leaving 15 bases not matched to a gene. CDR3 in amino acids: CASKRSWGTGGLPLHF. CDR3 in DNA: TGTGCCAGCAAGAGAAGTTGGGGGACAGGGGGTCTTCCCCTCCACTTT.

In the case of this clone: Given the absence of the conserved phenylalanine or tryptophan at the CDR3 end, a read error is likely. The DNA is left out, because the CDR3 cannot be placed on it with certainty; the CDR3 is given as TCRdb lists it. The chain combines TRBV25-1 with TRBJ2-3; the DNA was not compared with TRBD1, the D call given in the table. The germline V gene has CDR1 MGHDK and CDR2 SYGVNS. From its first to its last residue, the CDR3 has 10 amino acids. The CDR3 sequence is CATDTRQTLI.

The J gene is TRBJ1-6, the V gene TRBV2, with TRBD1 matching over 7 bases. V dropped 6 bases and J dropped 10; count of bases not matched to a gene: 9. Germline-derived CDR1 and CDR2 are SNHLY and FYNNEI. The CDR3 runs 14 residues. CDR3 region: CASRVDRVLSPLHF. In DNA, the CDR3 is TGTGCCAGCAGAGTAGACAGGGTACTCTCACCCCTCCACTTT. The complete variable domain, with remaining parts taken from reference TRBV2 and TRBJ1-6, reads EPEVTQTPSHQVTQMGQEVILRCVPISNHLYFYWYRQILGQKVEFLVSFYNNEISEKSEIFDDQFSVERPDGSNFTLKIRSTKLEDSAMYFCASRVDRVLSPLHFGNGTRLTVT.

The gene calls are TRBV10-2 and TRBJ1-1; D is unclear. Trimming shortened V by 2 bases and J by 8 bases, and 15 bases separated the two germline ends. Per the germline V gene, CDR1 is WSHSY and CDR2 is SAAADI. This CDR3 is built from 14 residues. Written as DNA, the CDR3 is TGCGCCAGCAGTGAGAGTCCTCTTACCCAGGAAGCTTTCTTT. It yields the protein CASSESPLTQEAFF.

V usage is TRBV7-8 and J usage is TRBJ2-1; 7 nucleotides agree with TRBD1. The junction had 12 bases not matched to a gene; V was cut back by 3 bases and J by 10 bases. The V gene's germline CDR1 is SGHVS and CDR2 FQNEAQ. The CDR3 is 15 residues long. CDR3 residues: CASSFPTGSISEQFF. In DNA, the CDR3 is TGTGCCAGCAGCTTTCCGACAGGGTCTATATCAGAGCAGTTCTTC.

This clone has only one observation. V is TRBV3-1 (or the pseudogene TRBV3-2) and J is TRBJ2-7; TRBD2 matches 13 bases. Germline-derived CDR1 and CDR2 are LGHDT and YNNKEL (reference sequence). V trimming: 4 bases; J trimming: 2 bases; junction bases outside the gene matches: 2. The CDR3 covers 15 residues. CDR3 in amino acids: CASSPTSGGPYEQYF. In DNA, the CDR3 is TGTGCCAGCAGCCCGACTAGCGGGGGGCCCTACGAGCAGTACTTC.

The chain has TRBV29-1 and TRBJ2-1; possibly TRBD1 for D (6 bases). Trimming took off 4 bases at V and 0 bases at J, with 28 bases between the two ends. Germline CDR1 reads SQVTM; CDR2 reads ANQGSEA. The CDR3 consists of 20 residues. The CDR3 loop is CSVALSGTERDTSSYNEQFF. The CDR3 DNA is TGCAGCGTTGCCCTTTCGGGAACAGAACGGGACACCAGCTCCTACAATGAGCAGTTCTTC.

V gene TRBV27 combines with J gene TRBJ1-2; D is perhaps TRBD1 (6 bases). The CDR3 spans 13 residues. The germline CDR1 and CDR2 sequences are MNHEY and SMNVEV (reference sequence). V lost 6 bases, J lost 0 bases, and 8 bases lay in between. CDR3 nucleotide sequence: TGTGCCAGCAGCCGGACAGCTAACTATGGCTACACCTTC. As protein: CASSRTANYGYTF.

The chain joins TRBV3-1 (or the pseudogene TRBV3-2) to TRBJ1-4, with 8 bases matching TRBD1. This CDR3 has 15 residues. The V gene's germline CDR1 is LGHDT and CDR2 YNNKEL (reference sequence). Unmatched junction bases numbered 6, after V lost 2 bases and J lost 7 bases. The CDR3 loop reads CASSQRTGSVEKLFF. For the CDR3, the DNA is TGTGCCAGCAGCCAACGGACAGGGTCGGTTGAAAAACTGTTTTTT.

This chain uses TRBV7-6 with TRBJ2-7; a possible D gene is TRBD2 (5 bases). V was trimmed by 5 bases and J by 0 bases, leaving 17 bases between them. The germline CDR1 and CDR2 sequences are SGHVS and FNYEAQ. The CDR3 runs to 16 residues. In nucleotides, the CDR3 is TGTGCCAGCAGCCCTAACCCAGCGGAGAGCTCCTACGAGCAGTACTTC. This encodes CASSPNPAESSYEQYF.

The V gene is TRBV6-5, the J gene TRBJ1-5; 9 positions agree with TRBD1. The CDR3 consists of 15 residues. Trimming removed 6 bases from V and 4 bases from J; junction bases left unmatched: 7. Per germline, CDR1 MNHEY and CDR2 SVGAGI. CDR3 loop: CASSPTGGLNQPQHF. The CDR3 bases are TGTGCCAGCAGCCCGACAGGGGGGTTAAATCAGCCCCAGCATTTT.

The chain joins TRBV7-2 to TRBJ1-2; possibly TRBD1 for D (5 bases). Germline lookup yields CDR1 SGHTA and CDR2 FQGNSA. Deletions cut 0 bases from V and 2 bases from J, with 13 bases between. The CDR3 is 16 amino acids. The CDR3 coding sequence is TGTGCCAGCAGCTTAGCGTTGTGGGGCCCCAACTATGGCTACACCTTC. It yields the protein CASSLALWGPNYGYTF. Combining the CDR3 with reference TRBV7-2 and TRBJ1-2 gives the whole variable domain GAGVSQSPSNKVTEKGKDVELRCDPISGHTALYWYRQSLGQGLEFLIYFQGNSAPDKSGLPSDRFSAERTGGSVSTLTIQRTQQEDSAVYLCASSLALWGPNYGYTFGSGTRLTVV.

The rearrangement joins TRBV2 to TRBJ2-7; D is unresolved. There are 11 residues in the CDR3. Trimming stripped 7 bases from V and 3 bases from J, with 7 bases between. Per germline, CDR1 SNHLY and CDR2 FYNNEI. The chain's CDR3 is CASKLDYEQYF. The CDR3 DNA sequence: TGTGCCAGCAAGCTCGACTACGAGCAGTACTTC. Drawing the rest from reference TRBV2 and TRBJ2-7, the complete variable domain is EPEVTQTPSHQVTQMGQEVILRCVPISNHLYFYWYRQILGQKVEFLVSFYNNEISEKSEIFDDQFSVERPDGSNFTLKIRSTKLEDSAMYFCASKLDYEQYFGPGTRLTVT.

This chain links TRBV15 with TRBJ2-7; TRBD1 agrees at 11 bases. With 3 bases clipped from V and 5 bases from J, the junction kept 6 bases outside the gene matches. The CDR3 length is 15 residues. CDR1 is LNHNV, CDR2 YYDKDF, per germline (reference sequence). In nucleotides, the CDR3 is TGTGCCACCAGCAGGGACAGGGGGCAGCGGAACGAGCAGTACTTC. Translated, it gives CATSRDRGQRNEQYF. The complete variable domain, with remaining parts taken from reference TRBV15 and TRBJ2-7, reads DAMVIQNPRYQVTQFGKPVTLSCSQTLNHNVMYWYQQKSSQAPKLLFHYYDKDFNNEADTPDNFQSRRPNTSFCFLDIRSPGLGDTAMYLCATSRDRGQRNEQYFGPGTRLTVT.

The chain links TRBV25-1 to TRBJ1-1; D uncertain. Trimming stripped 3 bases from V and 1 base from J, with 6 bases between. Germline V gene sequence: CDR1 MGHDK, CDR2 SYGVNS. This CDR3 region has 13 residues. DNA of the CDR3: TGTGCCAGCAGTGAGGTCAGGAACACTGAAGCTTTCTTT. It yields the protein CASSEVRNTEAFF. Full variable domain (remainder filled in from reference TRBV25-1 and TRBJ1-1): EADIYQTPRYLVIGTGKKITLECSQTMGHDKMYWYQQDPGMELHLIHYSYGVNSTEKGDLSSESTVSRIRTEHFPLTLESARPSHTSQYLCASSEVRNTEAFFGQGTRLTVV.

This rearrangement joins TRBV5-1 to TRBJ2-4; no clear D. The germline V and J ends were trimmed by 6 bases and 5 bases, with 15 bases remaining between them. Germline V lookup: CDR1 SGHRS, CDR2 YFSETQ. This CDR3 has 14 residues. The CDR3 bases are TGCGCCAGCACCCTCCCCGGGTTCGAAAACATTCAGTACTTC. Translated: CASTLPGFENIQYF.

V and J are TRBV7-3 and TRBJ2-6, with 7 bases aligning to TRBD2. Germline V CDR1 and CDR2: SGHTA, FQGTGA. Trimming cost V 0 bases and J 3 bases; bases outside gene matches: 2. The CDR3 runs to 16 residues. The CDR3 region is CASSLTAGFGANVLTF. The CDR3 region has the DNA TGTGCCAGCAGCTTAACAGCGGGGTTTGGGGCCAACGTCCTGACTTTC.